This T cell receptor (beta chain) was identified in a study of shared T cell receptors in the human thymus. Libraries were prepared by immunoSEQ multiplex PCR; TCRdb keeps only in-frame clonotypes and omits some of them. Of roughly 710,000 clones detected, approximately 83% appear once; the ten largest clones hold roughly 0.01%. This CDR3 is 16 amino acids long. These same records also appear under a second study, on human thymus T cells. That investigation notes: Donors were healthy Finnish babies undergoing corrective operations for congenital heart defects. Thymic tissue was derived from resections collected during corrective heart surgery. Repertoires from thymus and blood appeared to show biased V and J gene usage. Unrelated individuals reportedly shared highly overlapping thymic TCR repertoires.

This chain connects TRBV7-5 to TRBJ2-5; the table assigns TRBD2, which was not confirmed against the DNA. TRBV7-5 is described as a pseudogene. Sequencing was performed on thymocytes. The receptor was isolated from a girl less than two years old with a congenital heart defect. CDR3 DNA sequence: TGTGCCAGAAGATTACTAGCGGGGGGACAACAAGAGACCCAGTACTTC. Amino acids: CARRLLAGGQQETQYF.